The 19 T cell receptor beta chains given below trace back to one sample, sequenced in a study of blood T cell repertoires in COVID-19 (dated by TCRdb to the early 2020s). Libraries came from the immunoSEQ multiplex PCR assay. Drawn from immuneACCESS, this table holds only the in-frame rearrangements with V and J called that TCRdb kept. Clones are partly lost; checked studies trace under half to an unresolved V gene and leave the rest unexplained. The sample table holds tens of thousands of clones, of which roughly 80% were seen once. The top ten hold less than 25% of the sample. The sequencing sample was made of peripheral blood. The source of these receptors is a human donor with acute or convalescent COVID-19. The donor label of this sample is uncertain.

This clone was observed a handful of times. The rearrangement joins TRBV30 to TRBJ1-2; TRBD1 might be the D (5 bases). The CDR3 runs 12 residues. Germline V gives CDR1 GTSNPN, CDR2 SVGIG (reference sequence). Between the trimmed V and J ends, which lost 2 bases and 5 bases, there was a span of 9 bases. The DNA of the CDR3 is TGTGCCTGGAGTCAGGGCCTGTATGGCTACACCTTC. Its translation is CAWSQGLYGYTF.

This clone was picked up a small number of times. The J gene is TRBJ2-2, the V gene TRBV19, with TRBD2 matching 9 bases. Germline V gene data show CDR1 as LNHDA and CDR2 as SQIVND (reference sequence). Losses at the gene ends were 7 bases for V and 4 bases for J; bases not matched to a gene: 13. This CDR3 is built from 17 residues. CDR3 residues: CASNLLAGARVTGELFF. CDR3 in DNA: TGTGCCAGTAACTTATTAGCGGGGGCCCGAGTCACCGGGGAGCTGTTTTTT.

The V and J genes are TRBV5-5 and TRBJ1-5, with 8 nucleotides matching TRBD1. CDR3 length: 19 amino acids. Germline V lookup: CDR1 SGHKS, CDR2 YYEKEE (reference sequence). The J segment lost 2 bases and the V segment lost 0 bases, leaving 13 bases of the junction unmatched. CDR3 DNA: TGTGCCAGCAGCTTGGTGGACGACAGGGGTGAATGGGGCAATCAGCCCCAGCATTTT. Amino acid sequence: CASSLVDDRGEWGNQPQHF. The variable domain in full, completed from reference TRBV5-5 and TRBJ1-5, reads DAGVTQSPTHLIKTRGQQVTLRCSPISGHKSVSWYQQVLGQGPQFIFQYYEKEERGRGNFPDRFSARQFPNYSSELNVNALLLGDSALYLCASSLVDDRGEWGNQPQHFGDGTRLSIL.

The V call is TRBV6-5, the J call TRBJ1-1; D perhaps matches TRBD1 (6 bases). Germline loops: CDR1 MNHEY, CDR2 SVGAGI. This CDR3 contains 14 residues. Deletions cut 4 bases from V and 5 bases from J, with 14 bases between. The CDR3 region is CASSLITGTTEAFF. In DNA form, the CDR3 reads TGTGCCAGCAGTTTAATCACAGGGACGACTGAAGCTTTCTTT.

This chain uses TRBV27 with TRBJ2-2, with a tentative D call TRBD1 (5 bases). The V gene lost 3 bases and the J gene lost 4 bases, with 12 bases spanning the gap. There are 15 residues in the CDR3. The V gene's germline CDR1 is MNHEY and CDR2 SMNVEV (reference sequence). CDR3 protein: CASSFRRQPTGELFF. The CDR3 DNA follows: TGTGCCAGCAGTTTTCGGAGACAGCCCACCGGGGAGCTGTTTTTT.

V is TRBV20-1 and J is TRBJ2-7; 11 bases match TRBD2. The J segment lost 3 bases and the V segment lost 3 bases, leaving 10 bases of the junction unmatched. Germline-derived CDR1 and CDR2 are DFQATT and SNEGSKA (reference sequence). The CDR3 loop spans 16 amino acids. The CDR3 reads CSASPPLAGGGYEQYF. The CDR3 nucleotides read TGCAGTGCTAGTCCCCCATTAGCGGGGGGGGGCTACGAGCAGTACTTC.

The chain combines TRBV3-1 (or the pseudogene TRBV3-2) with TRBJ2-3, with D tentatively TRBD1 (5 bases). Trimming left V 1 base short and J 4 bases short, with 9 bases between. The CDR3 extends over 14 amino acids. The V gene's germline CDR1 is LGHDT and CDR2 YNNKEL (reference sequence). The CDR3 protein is CASSQVVRADTQYF. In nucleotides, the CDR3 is TGTGCCAGCAGCCAAGTAGTCAGGGCAGATACGCAGTATTTT.

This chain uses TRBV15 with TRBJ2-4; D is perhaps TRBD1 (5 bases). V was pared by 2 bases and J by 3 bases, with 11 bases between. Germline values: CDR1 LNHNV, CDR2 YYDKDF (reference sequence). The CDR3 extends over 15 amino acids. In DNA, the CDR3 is TGTGCCACCAGCAGAATGAAGACAGACAAAAACATTCAGTACTTC. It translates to CATSRMKTDKNIQYF.

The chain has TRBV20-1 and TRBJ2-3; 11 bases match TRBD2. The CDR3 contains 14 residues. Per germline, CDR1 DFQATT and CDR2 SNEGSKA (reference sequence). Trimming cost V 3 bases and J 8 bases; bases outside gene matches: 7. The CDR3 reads CSASGSGRGITQYF. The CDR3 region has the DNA TGCAGTGCTAGTGGTAGCGGGAGGGGGATTACGCAGTATTTT.

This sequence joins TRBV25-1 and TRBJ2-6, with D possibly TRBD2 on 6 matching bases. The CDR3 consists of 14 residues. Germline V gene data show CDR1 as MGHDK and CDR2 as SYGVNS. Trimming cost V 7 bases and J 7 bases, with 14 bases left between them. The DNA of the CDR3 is TGTGCCAGCACAAGGGGAGGATCAGCCAACGTCCTGACTTTC. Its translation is CASTRGGSANVLTF. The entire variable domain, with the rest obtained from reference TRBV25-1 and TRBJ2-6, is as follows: EADIYQTPRYLVIGTGKKITLECSQTMGHDKMYWYQQDPGMELHLIHYSYGVNSTEKGDLSSESTVSRIRTEHFPLTLESARPSHTSQYLCASTRGGSANVLTFGAGSRLTVL.

CDR3 protein: CASKRDRPYEQYF. CDR3 bases: TGTGCCAGCAAGAGGGACAGGCCTTACGAGCAGTACTTC. The chain links TRBV6-5 to TRBJ2-7; 8 bases agree with TRBD1. CDR1 and CDR2 from the germline V gene are MNHEY and SVGAGI. The CDR3 runs 13 residues. Trimming removed 7 bases from V and 4 bases from J; junction bases left unmatched: 6.

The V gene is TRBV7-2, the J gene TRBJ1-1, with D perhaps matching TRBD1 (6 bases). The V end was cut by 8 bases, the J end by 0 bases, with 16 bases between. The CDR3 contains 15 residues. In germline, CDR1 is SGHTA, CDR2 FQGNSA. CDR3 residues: CASRLTGQLNTEAFF. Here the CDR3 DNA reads TGTGCCAGCCGGCTAACTGGACAGCTGAACACTGAAGCTTTCTTT.

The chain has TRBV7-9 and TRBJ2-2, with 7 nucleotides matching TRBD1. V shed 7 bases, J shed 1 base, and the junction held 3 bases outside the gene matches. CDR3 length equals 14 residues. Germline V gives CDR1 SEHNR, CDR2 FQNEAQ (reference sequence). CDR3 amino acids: CASNRQGNTGELFF. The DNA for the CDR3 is TGTGCCAGCAACCGACAGGGGAACACCGGGGAGCTGTTTTTT. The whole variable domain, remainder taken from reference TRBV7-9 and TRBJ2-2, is DTGVSQNPRHKITKRGQNVTFRCDPISEHNRLYWYRQTLGQGPEFLTYFQNEAQLEKSRLLSDRFSAERPKGSFSTLEIQRTEQGDSAMYLCASNRQGNTGELFFGEGSRLTVL.

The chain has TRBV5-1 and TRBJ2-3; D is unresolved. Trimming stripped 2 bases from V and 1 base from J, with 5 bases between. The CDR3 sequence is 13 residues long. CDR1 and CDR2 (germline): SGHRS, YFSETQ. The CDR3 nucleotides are TGCGCCAGCAGCTTACGGGGCACAGATACGCAGTATTTT. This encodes CASSLRGTDTQYF.

The CDR3 here is CASSLLTSGETQYF. CDR3 DNA sequence: TGTGCCAGCAGCCTATTAACTAGCGGGGAGACCCAGTACTTC. The chain carries TRBV5-6 and TRBJ2-5; 9 positions match TRBD2. CDR3 length equals 14 residues. V trimming: 4 bases; J trimming: 5 bases; junction bases outside the gene matches: 6. CDR1 and CDR2 (germline): SGHDT, YYEEEE.

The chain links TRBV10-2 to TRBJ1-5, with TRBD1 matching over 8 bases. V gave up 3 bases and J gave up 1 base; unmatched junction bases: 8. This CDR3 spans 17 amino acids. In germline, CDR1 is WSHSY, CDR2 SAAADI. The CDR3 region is CASSDRGRALSNQPQHF. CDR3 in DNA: TGCGCCAGCAGTGACAGGGGGCGAGCTTTAAGCAATCAGCCCCAGCATTTT.

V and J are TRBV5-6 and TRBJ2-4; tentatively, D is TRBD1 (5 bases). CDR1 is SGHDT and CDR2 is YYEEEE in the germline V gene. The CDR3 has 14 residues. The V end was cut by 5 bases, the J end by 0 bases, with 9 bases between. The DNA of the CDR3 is TGTGCCAGCAGTCCGACAGTAGCCAAAAACATTCAGTACTTC. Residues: CASSPTVAKNIQYF.

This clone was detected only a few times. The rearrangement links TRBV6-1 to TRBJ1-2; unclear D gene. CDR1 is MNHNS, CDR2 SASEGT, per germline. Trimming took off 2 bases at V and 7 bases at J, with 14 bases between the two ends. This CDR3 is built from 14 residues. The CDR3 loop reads CASSERPGVSGYTF. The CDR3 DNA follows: TGTGCCAGCAGTGAACGGCCCGGGGTCTCTGGCTACACCTTC.

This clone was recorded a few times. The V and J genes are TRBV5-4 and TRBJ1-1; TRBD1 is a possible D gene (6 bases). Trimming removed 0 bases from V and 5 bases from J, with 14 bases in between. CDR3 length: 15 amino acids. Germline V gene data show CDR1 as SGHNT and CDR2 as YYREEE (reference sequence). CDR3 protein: CASSLGRGRVTEAFF. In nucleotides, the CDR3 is TGTGCCAGCAGCTTGGGCAGGGGAAGGGTGACTGAAGCTTTCTTT. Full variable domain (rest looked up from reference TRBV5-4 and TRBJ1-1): ETGVTQSPTHLIKTRGQQVTLRCSSQSGHNTVSWYQQALGQGPQFIFQYYREEENGRGNFPPRFSGLQFPNYSSELNVNALELDDSALYLCASSLGRGRVTEAFFGQGTRLTVV.